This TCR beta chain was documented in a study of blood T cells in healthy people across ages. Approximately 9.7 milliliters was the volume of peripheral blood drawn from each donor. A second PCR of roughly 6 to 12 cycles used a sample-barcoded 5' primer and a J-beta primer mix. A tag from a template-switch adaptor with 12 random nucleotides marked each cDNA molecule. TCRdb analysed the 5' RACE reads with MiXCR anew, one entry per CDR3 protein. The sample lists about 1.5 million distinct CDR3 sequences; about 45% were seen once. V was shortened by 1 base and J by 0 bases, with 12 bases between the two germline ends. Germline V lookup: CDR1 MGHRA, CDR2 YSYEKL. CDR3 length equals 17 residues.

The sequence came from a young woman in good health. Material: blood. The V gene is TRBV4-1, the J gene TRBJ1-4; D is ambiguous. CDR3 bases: TGCGCCAGCAGCCAAGTTGTCAGCCTCACAACTAATGAAAAACTGTTTTTT. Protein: CASSQVVSLTTNEKLFF.